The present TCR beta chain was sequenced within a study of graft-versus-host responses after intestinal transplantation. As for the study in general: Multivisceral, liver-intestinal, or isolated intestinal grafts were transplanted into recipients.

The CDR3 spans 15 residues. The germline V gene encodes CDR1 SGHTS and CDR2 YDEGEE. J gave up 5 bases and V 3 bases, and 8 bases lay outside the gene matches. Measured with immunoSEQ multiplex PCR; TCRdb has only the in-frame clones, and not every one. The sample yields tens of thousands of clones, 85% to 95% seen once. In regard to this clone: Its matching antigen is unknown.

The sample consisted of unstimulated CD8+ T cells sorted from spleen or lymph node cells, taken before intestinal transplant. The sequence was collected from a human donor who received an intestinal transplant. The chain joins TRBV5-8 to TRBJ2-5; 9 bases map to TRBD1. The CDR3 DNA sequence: TGTGCCAGCAGCTCTCTCGGGACAGGGTTCGAGACCCAGTACTTC. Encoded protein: CASSSLGTGFETQYF.